The 6 T cell receptor beta chains below all came from one sample that was sequenced in a study of shared clonotypes between healthy human individuals (dated by TCRdb to the early 2020s). Library prep was done by the immunoSEQ multiplex PCR assay. Here the immuneACCESS table is served through TCRdb, limited to in-frame sequences with V and J called. Missing clones are a known gap in these copies; in checked studies unresolved V genes cover under half, and the rest lacks a known reason. For this sample the table gives hundreds of thousands of clones, of which about two thirds were detected only once. The top ten hold 1.8% of the sample. Sequencing was carried out using memory CD4+ T cells sorted from blood. The cell subset or site tag for this specimen amounts to: CD45RA-negative fraction. Receptors were obtained from a woman between 25 and 40 years old in good health.

The chain joins TRBV6-5 to TRBJ1-5, with D possibly matching TRBD1 (5 bases). Germline V gene lookup returns CDR1 MNHEY and CDR2 SVGAGI. The CDR3 length is 16 residues. The V end was cut by 4 bases, the J end by 7 bases, with 20 bases between. The CDR3, as DNA: TGTGCCAGCAGTTTACGAATGGTGGGGGGGGAACAGCCCCAGCATTTT. Encoded protein: CASSLRMVGGEQPQHF.

This clone turned up a few times. The V gene is TRBV6-6, the J gene TRBJ2-3; D might be TRBD2 (5 bases). This CDR3 spans 16 amino acids. Germline CDR1 and CDR2: MNHNY and SVGAGI (reference sequence). Trimming shortened V by 6 bases and J by 8 bases, and 24 bases separated the two germline ends. CDR3 sequence reads: CASSPSGKRIYVTQYF. The CDR3 DNA sequence: TGTGCCAGCAGCCCCTCCGGGAAGCGGATATATGTTACGCAGTATTTT.

This chain links TRBV9 with TRBJ1-1; maybe TRBD1 (5 bases). Germline CDR1 SGDLS, CDR2 YYNGEE. This CDR3 has 14 residues. V was clipped by 0 bases and J by 1 base, with 7 bases between them. The CDR3 protein is CASSVARENTEAFF. In DNA form, the CDR3 reads TGTGCCAGCAGCGTAGCCAGGGAGAACACTGAAGCTTTCTTT.

This clone was observed a handful of times. The rearrangement links TRBV6-1 to TRBJ2-6, with unresolved D. V dropped 2 bases and J dropped 0 bases, with 8 bases sitting between them. CDR3 length: 16 residues. CDR1 is MNHNS and CDR2 is SASEGT in the germline V gene. CDR3 sequence (DNA): TGTGCCAGCAGTGAACGGCCGGCCTCTGGGGCCAACGTCCTGACTTTC. The encoded protein is CASSERPASGANVLTF.

The chain couples TRBV5-1 to TRBJ1-2; 12 nucleotides line up with TRBD1. CDR1 SGHRS and CDR2 YFSETQ come from the germline V gene. The CDR3 length is 16 residues. V lost 4 bases to trimming and J lost 4 bases; unmatched junction nucleotides: 8. The CDR3 nucleotides are TGCGCCAGCAGCCCCGGGACAGGGGGCCGTGGCTATGGCTACACCTTC. Encoded protein: CASSPGTGGRGYGYTF.

To note about this clone: A far larger clone is one base from this, pointing to a likely read error. This same CDR3 is encoded by further DNA sequences in the sample. The chain combines TRBV9 with TRBJ1-2, with D uncertain. The CDR3 has 12 residues. V lost 5 bases, J lost 4 bases, and 9 bases lay in between. The germline V gene has CDR1 SGDLS and CDR2 YYNGEE. The CDR3 region is CASSVFPYGYTF. The CDR3 DNA sequence: TGTGCCAGCAGTGTATTCCCCTATGGCTACACCTTC.